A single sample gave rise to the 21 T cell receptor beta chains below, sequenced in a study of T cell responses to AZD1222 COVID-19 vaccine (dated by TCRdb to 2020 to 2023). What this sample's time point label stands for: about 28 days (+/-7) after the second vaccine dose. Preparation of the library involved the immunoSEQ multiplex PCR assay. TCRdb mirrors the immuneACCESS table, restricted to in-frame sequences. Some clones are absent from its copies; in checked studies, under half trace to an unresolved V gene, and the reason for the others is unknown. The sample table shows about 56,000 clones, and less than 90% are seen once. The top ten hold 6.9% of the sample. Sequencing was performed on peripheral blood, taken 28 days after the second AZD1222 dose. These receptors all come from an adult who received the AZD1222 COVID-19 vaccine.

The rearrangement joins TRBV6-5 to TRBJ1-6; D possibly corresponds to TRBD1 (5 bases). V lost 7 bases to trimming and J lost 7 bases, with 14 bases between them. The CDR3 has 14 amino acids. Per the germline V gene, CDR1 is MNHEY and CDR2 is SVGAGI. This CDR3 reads CASTLGQGNSPLHF. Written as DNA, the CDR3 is TGTGCCAGCACCCTGGGGCAGGGCAATTCACCCCTCCACTTT.

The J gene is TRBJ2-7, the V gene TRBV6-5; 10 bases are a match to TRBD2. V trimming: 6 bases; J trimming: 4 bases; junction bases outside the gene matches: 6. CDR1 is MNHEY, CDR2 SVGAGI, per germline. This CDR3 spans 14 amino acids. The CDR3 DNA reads TGTGCCAGCAGCTCTAGCGGGGGTGGATACGAGCAGTACTTC. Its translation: CASSSSGGGYEQYF.

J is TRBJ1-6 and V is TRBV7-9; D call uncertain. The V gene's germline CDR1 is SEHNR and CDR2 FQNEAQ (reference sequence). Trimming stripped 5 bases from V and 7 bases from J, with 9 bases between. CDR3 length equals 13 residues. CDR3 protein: CASSLARNSPLHF. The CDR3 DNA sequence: TGTGCCAGCAGCCTGGCTAGGAATTCACCCCTCCACTTT.

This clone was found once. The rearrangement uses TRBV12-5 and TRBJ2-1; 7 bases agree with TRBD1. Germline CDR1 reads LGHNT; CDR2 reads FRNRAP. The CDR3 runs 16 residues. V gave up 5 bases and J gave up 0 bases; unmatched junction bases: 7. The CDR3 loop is CASGPGTDYSYNEQFF. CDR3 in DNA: TGTGCTAGTGGTCCCGGGACAGACTACTCCTACAATGAGCAGTTCTTC.

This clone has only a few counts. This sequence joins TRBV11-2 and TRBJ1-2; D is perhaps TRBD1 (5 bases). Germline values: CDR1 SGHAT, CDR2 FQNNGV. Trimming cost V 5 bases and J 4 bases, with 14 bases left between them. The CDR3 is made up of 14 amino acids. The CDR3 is CASSERGVAYGYTF. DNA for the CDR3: TGTGCCAGCAGCGAAAGAGGGGTGGCCTATGGCTACACCTTC.

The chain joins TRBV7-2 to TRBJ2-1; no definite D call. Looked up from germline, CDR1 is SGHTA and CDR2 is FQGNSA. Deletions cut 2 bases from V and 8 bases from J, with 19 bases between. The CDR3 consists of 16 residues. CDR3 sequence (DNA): TGTGCCAGCAGCTTAAGGTCCAGGTTTGATATCCATGAGCAGTTCTTC. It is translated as CASSLRSRFDIHEQFF.

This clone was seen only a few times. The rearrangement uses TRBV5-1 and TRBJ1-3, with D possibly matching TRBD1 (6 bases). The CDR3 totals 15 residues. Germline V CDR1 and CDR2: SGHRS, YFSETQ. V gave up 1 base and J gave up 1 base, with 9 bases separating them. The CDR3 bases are TGCGCCAGCAGCTTGACGGGACATTCTGGAAACACCATATATTTT. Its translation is CASSLTGHSGNTIYF.

The CDR3 DNA reads TGTGCCAGCAGTGGATTTCGGGGGGTGAGGAATGGCTACACCTTC. The encoded protein is CASSGFRGVRNGYTF. The rearrangement links TRBV2 to TRBJ1-2, with TRBD1 as a possible D gene (5 bases). V was clipped by 4 bases and J by 6 bases, with 18 bases between them. Per germline, CDR1 SNHLY and CDR2 FYNNEI. This CDR3 has 15 residues.

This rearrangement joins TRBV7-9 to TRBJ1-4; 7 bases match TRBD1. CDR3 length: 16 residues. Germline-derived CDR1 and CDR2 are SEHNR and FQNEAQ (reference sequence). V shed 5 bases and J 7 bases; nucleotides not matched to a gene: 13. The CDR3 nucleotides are TGTGCCAGCAGCGATACAGGGGAGGGGGTTTTTGAAAAACTGTTTTTT. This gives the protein CASSDTGEGVFEKLFF.

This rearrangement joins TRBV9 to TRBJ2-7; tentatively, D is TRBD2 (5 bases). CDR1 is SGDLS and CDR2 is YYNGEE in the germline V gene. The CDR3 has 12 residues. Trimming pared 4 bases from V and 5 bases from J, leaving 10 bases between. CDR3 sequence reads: CASSRDTNEQYF. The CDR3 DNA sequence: TGTGCCAGCAGCCGGGATACGAACGAGCAGTACTTC.

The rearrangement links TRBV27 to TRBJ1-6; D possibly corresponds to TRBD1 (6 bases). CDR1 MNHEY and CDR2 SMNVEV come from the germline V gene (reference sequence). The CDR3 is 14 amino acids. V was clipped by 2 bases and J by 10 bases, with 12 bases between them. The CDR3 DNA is TGTGCCAGCAGTTTAGAGGGGGGATGGTCACCCCTCCACTTT. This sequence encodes CASSLEGGWSPLHF.

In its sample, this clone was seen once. The CDR3 spells CASSEAGGFREQFF. The CDR3 DNA reads as TGTGCCAGCAGTGAAGCGGGGGGGTTTCGGGAGCAGTTCTTC. The chain recombines TRBV25-1 with TRBJ2-1; TRBD2 matches 9 bases. Germline CDR1 MGHDK, CDR2 SYGVNS. The CDR3 contains 14 residues. Trimming at V came to 2 bases and at J to 10 bases, leaving 6 bases not matched to a gene.

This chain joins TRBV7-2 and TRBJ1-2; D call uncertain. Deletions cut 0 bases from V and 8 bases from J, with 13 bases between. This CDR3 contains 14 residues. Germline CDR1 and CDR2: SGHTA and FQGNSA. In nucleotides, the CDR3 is TGTGCCAGCAGCTTAGCTGAGACGGCGGTAGGCTACACCTTC. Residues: CASSLAETAVGYTF.

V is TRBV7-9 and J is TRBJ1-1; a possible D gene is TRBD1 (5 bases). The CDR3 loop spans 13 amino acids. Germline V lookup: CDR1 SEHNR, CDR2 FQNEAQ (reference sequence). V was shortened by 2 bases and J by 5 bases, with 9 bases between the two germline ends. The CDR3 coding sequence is TGTGCCAGCAGCTTACAAAGGGGAACTGAAGCTTTCTTT. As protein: CASSLQRGTEAFF.

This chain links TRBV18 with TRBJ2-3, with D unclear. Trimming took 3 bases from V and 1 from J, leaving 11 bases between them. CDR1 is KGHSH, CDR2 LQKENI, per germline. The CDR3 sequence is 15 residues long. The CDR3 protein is CASSPLGSGTDTQYF. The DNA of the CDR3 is TGTGCCAGCTCACCCCTTGGGTCAGGCACAGATACGCAGTATTTT.

The chain's CDR3 is CAIAGTAGDGYTF. The CDR3 nucleotides are TGTGCCATCGCGGGGACAGCTGGAGATGGCTACACCTTC. The chain has TRBV10-3 and TRBJ1-2; 7 nucleotides agree with TRBD1. Trimming at V came to 8 bases and at J to 6 bases, leaving 9 bases not matched to a gene. CDR3 size: 13 residues. Germline values: CDR1 ENHRY, CDR2 SYGVKD.

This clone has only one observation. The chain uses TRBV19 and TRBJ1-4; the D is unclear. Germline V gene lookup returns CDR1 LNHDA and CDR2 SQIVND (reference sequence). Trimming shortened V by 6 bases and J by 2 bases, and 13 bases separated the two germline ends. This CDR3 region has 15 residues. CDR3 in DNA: TGTGCCAGTAGAAAAGGAGGATTGACTAATGAAAAACTGTTTTTT. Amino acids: CASRKGGLTNEKLFF.

The CDR3 DNA reads TGTGCCAGCTCACCCCAATGGACAGGGAACACCGGGGAGCTGTTTTTT. Amino acid sequence: CASSPQWTGNTGELFF. The chain carries TRBV18 and TRBJ2-2, with TRBD1 matching over 7 bases. The germline CDR1 and CDR2 sequences are KGHSH and LQKENI. The CDR3 contains 16 residues. J gave up 1 base and V 3 bases, and 5 bases lay outside the gene matches.

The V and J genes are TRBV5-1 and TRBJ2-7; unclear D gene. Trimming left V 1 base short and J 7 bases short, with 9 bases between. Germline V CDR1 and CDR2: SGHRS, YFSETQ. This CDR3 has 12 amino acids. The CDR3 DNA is TGCGCCAGCAGCTTGAACAGCCGGGAGCAGTACTTC. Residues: CASSLNSREQYF.

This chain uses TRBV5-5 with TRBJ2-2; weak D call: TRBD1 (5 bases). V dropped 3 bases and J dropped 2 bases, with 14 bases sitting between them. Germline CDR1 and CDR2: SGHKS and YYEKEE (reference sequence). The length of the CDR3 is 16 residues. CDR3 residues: CASSYLSTVNTGELFF. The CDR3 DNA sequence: TGTGCCAGCAGCTACCTCTCGACAGTTAACACCGGGGAGCTGTTTTTT.

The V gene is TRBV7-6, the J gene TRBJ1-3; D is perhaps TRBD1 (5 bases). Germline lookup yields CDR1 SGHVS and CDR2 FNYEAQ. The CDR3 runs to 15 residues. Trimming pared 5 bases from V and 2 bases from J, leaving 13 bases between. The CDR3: CASSNDRRPGNTIYF. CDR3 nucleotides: TGTGCCAGCAGCAATGACAGAAGGCCTGGAAACACCATATATTTT.